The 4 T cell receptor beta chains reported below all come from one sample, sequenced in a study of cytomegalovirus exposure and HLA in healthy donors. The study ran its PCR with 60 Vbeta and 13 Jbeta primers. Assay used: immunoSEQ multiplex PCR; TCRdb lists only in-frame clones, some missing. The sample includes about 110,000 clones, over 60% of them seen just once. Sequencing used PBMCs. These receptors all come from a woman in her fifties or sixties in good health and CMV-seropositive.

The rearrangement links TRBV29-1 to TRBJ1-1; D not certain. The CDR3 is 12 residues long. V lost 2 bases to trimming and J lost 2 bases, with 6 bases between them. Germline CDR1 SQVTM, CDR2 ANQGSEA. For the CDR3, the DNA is TGCAGCGTTGAACAGATAAACACTGAAGCTTTCTTT. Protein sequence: CSVEQINTEAFF.

The DNA of the CDR3 is TGTGCCAGCAGTTCAGGGCACTCTGGAAACACCATATATTTT. It specifies CASSSGHSGNTIYF. This chain links TRBV6-5 with TRBJ1-3; possible D gene TRBD1, 5 bases. From germline, CDR1 is MNHEY and CDR2 SVGAGI. The CDR3 is 14 residues long. V lost 4 bases to trimming and J lost 0 bases, with 7 bases between them.

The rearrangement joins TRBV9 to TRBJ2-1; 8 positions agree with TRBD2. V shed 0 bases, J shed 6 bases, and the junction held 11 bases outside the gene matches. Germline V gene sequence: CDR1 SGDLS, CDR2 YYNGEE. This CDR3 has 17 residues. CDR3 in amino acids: CASSVDPAGASLNEQFF. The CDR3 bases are TGTGCCAGCAGCGTAGATCCAGCGGGGGCCTCCCTCAATGAGCAGTTCTTC.

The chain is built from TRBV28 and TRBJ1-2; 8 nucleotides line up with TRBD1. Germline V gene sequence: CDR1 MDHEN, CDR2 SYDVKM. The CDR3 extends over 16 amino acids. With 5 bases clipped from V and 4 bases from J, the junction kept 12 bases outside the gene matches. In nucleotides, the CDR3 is TGTGCCAGCAGTGCCCCCCCGGGACAGGAGGCCTATGGCTACACCTTC. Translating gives CASSAPPGQEAYGYTF.